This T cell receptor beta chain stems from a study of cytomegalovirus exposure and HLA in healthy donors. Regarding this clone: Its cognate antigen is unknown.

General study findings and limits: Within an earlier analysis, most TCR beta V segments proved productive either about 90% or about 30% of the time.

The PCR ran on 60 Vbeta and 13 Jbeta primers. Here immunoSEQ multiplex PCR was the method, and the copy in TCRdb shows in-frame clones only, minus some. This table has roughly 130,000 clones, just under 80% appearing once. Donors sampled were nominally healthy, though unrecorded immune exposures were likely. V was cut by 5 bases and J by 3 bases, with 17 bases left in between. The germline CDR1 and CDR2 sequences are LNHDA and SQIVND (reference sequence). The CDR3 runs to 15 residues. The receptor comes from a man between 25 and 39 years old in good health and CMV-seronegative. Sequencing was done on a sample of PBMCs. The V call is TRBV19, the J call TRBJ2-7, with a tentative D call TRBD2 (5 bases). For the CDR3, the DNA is TGTGCCAGTAGTGCCGCGTTGGACTCTCACTACGAGCAGTACTTC. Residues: CASSAALDSHYEQYF.